Listed here are 3 T cell receptor beta chains from one sample, sequenced in a study of early T cells in non-severe SARS-CoV-2 infection. TCRdb reprocessed the 5' RACE reads with MiXCR, giving one entry per CDR3 protein. Seen here are 35,000 to 50,000 distinct CDR3 sequences, approximately 6.2% observed once, and the top ten hold roughly 8.2%. The sequences come from whole blood, collected at baseline. The receptors were sampled from an adult who was a healthcare worker with PCR-confirmed SARS-CoV-2 infection or an uninfected control (not recorded which).

This clonotype was counted at least ten times. The J gene is TRBJ1-1, the V gene TRBV5-1, with no clear D. The ends were cut back, 0 bases at V and 1 base at J, with 10 bases in the middle. CDR3 length: 15 amino acids. Germline-derived CDR1 and CDR2 are SGHRS and YFSETQ. This CDR3 is CASSLGLVENTEAFF. DNA for the CDR3: TGCGCCAGCAGCTTGGGGTTAGTAGAGAACACTGAAGCTTTCTTT.

A word on this clonotype: One junction end disagrees with the germline gene, perhaps due to a read error. The gene calls are TRBV28 and TRBJ1-3; no clear D gene. Germline loops: CDR1 MDHEN, CDR2 SYDVKM. The CDR3 sequence is 12 residues long. The CDR3 DNA reads TGTGCCAACAGTATCCTCGAGGACACCATATATTTT. Its translation is CANSILEDTIYF.

This clonotype was observed many times. The CDR3 bases are TGCAGTGCTAGAGATGCAGGGAGGAATTCACCCCTCCACTTT. Its translation: CSARDAGRNSPLHF. This rearrangement joins TRBV20-1 to TRBJ1-6, with D tentatively TRBD1 (5 bases). Germline V lookup: CDR1 DFQATT, CDR2 SNEGSKA (reference sequence). The CDR3 covers 14 residues. Trimming cost V 0 bases and J 7 bases, with 10 bases left between them.